This TCR beta chain was sequenced during a study of beta chain features in type 1 diabetes. Study-level points and caveats: TCRB CDR3 length was moderately but significantly reduced in all four CD4+ subsets of Type 1 diabetes patients.

Trimming at V came to 5 bases and at J to 5 bases, leaving 9 bases not matched to a gene. Germline V gene sequence: CDR1 SEHNR, CDR2 FQNEAQ (reference sequence). The CDR3 has 16 amino acids. With regard to this clone: Antigen specificity is unknown.

Since all of the isolated RNA was reverse transcribed, expressed TCRB transcripts were what got sequenced. Clones were read by immunoSEQ multiplex PCR, and TCRdb kept only the in-frame ones, dropping some. Of around 130,000 clones listed, roughly 15% are singletons. The sample consisted of central memory CD4+ T cells from blood. The gene calls are TRBV7-9 and TRBJ2-3, with 11 bases lining up with TRBD2. This TCR derives from a man aged 25 to 40 with type 1 diabetes. In DNA form, the CDR3 reads TGTGCCAGCAGCGCGCTCGGGACTAGCGGTAGAGATACGCAGTATTTT. It is translated as CASSALGTSGRDTQYF.